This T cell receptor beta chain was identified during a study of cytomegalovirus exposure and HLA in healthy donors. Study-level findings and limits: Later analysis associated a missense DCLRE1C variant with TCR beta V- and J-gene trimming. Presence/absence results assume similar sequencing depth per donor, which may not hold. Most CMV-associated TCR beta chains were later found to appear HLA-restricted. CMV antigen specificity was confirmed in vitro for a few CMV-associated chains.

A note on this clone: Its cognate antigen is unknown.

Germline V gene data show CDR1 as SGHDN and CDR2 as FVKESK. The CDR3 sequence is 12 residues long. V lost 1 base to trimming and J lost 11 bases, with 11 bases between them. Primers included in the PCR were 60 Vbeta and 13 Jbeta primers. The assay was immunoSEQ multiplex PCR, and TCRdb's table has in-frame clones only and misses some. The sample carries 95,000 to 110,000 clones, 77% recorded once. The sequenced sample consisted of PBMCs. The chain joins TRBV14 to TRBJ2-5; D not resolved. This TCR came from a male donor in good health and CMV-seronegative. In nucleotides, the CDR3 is TGTGCCAGCAGCCAAGGAGGTACACGGCAGTACTTC. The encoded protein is CASSQGGTRQYF.